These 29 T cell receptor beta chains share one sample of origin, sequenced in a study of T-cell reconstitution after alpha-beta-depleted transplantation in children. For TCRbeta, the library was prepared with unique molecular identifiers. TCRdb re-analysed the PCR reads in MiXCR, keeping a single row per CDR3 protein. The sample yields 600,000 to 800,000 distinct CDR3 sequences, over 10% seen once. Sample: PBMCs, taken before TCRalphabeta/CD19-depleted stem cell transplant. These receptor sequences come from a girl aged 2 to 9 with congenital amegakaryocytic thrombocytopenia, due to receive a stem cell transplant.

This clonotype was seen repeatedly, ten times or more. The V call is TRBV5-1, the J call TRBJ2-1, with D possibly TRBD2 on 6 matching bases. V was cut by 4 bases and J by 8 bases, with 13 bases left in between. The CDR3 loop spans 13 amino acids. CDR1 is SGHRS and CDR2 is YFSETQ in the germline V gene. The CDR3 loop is CASSKTRWHEQFF. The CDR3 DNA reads TGCGCCAGCAGCAAGACTAGATGGCATGAGCAGTTCTTC.

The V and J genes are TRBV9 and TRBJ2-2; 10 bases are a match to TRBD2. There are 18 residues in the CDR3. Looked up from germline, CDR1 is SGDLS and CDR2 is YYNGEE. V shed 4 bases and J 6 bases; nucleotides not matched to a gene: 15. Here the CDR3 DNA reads TGTGCCAGCAGCCCTCTAGCGGGAGCAAGTTATAGGGCCGGGGAGCTGTTTTTT. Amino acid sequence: CASSPLAGASYRAGELFF.

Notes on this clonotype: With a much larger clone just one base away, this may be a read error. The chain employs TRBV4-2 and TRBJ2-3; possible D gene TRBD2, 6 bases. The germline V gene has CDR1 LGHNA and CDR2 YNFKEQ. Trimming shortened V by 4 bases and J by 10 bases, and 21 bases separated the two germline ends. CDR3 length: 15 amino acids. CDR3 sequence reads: CASSPTAGISDAQYF. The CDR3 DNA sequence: TGTGCCAGCAGCCCCACGGCGGGGATTTCGGATGCGCAGTATTTT.

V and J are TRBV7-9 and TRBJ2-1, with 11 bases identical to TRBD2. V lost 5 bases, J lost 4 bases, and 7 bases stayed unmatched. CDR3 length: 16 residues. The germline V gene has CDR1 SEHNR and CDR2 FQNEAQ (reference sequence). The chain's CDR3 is CASSPSTSGTYNEQFF. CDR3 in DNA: TGTGCCAGCAGCCCTTCGACTAGCGGGACATACAATGAGCAGTTCTTC.

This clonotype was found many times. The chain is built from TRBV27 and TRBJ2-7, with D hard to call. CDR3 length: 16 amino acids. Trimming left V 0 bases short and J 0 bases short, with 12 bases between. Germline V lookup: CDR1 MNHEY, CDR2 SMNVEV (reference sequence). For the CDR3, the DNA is TGTGCCAGCAGTTTATCGGGCGGTCGGATCTCCTACGAGCAGTACTTC. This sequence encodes CASSLSGGRISYEQYF.

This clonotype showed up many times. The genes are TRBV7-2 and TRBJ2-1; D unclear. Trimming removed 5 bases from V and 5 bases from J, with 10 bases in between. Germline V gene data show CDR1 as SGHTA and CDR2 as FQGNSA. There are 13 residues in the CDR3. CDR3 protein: CASSAYLDNEQFF. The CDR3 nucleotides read TGTGCCAGCAGCGCGTACTTGGACAATGAGCAGTTCTTC.

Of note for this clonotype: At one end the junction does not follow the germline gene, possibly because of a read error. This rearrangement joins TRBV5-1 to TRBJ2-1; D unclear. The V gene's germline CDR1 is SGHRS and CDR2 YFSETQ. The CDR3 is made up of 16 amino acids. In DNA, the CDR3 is TGCGCCAACAGCTTCGTATCAGGTCGTGACTACAATGAGCAGTTCTTC. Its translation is CANSFVSGRDYNEQFF.

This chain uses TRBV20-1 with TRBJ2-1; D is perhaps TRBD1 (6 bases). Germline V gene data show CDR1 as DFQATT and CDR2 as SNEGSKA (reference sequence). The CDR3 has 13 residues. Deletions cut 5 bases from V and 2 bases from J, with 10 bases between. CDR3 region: CSAEDSPYNEQFF. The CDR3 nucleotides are TGCAGTGCTGAGGACAGCCCCTACAATGAGCAGTTCTTC.

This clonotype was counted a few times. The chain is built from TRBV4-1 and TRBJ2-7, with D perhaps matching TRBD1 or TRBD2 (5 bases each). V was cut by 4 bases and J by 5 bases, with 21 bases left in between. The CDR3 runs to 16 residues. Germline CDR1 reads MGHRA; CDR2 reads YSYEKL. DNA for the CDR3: TGCGCCAGCAGCCCGCATCTGTTGTCAGTGGGGGACGAGCAGTACTTC. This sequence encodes CASSPHLLSVGDEQYF.

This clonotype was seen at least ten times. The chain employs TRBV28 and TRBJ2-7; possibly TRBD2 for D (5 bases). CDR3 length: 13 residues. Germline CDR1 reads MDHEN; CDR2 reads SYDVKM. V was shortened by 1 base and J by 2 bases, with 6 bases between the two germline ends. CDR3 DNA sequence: TGTGCCAGCAGTTTATACGGGACCTACGAGCAGTACTTC. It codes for CASSLYGTYEQYF.

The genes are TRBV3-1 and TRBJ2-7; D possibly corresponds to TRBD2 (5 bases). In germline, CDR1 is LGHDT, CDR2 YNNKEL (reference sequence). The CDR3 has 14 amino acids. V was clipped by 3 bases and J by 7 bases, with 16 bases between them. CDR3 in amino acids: CASSHKERTREQYF. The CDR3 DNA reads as TGTGCCAGCAGCCACAAGGAGCGGACGAGGGAGCAGTACTTC.

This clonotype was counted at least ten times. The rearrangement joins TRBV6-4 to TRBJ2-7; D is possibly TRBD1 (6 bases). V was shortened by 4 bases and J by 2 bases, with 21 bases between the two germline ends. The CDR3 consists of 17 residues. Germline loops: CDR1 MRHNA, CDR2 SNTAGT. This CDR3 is CASSATGWGTPPYEQYF. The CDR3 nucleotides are TGTGCCAGCAGTGCTACAGGTTGGGGGACACCGCCCTACGAGCAGTACTTC.

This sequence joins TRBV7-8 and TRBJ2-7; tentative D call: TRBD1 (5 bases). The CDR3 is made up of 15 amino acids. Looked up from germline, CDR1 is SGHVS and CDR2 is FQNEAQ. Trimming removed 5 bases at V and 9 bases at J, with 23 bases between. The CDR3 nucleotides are TGTGCCAGCAGCGGGTACCGAGACAGTTTCTTTGCGCAGTACTTC. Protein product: CASSGYRDSFFAQYF.

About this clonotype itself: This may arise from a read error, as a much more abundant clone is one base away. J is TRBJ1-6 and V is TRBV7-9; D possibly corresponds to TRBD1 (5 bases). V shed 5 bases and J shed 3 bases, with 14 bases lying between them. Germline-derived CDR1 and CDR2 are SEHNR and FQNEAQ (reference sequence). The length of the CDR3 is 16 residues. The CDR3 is CASSVSGEYYNSPLHF. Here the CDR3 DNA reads TGTGCCAGCAGCGTTTCGGGGGAGTACTATAATTCACCCCTCCACTTT.

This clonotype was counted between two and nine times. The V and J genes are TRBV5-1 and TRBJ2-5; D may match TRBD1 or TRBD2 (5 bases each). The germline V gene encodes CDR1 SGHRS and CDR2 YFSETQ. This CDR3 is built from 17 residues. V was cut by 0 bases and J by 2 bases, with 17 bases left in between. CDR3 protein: CASSLAGASTFQETQYF. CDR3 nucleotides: TGCGCCAGCAGCTTGGCCGGGGCTTCCACTTTTCAAGAGACCCAGTACTTC.

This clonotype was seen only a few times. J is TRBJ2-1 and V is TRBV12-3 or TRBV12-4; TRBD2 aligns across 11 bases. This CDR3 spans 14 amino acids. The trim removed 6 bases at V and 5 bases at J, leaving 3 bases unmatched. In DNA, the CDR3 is TGTGCCAGCAGGGTAGCGGGGGGGAACAATGAGCAGTTCTTC. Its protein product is CASRVAGGNNEQFF.

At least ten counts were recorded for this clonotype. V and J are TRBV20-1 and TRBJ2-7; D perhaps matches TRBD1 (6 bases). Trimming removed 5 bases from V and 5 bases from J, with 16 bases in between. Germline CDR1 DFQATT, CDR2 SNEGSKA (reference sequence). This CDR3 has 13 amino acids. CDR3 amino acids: CSAPGQMKDEQYF. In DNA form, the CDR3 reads TGCAGTGCTCCAGGACAGATGAAAGACGAGCAGTACTTC.

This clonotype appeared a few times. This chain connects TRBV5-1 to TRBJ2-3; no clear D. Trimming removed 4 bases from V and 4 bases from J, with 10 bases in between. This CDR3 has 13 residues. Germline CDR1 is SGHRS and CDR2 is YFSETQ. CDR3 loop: CASSEPGPDTQYF. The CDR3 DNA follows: TGCGCCAGCAGCGAGCCCGGGCCAGATACGCAGTATTTT.

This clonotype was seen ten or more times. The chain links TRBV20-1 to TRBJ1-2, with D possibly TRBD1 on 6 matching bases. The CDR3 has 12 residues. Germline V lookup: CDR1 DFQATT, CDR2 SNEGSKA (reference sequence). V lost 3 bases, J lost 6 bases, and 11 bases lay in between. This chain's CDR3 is CSARYRADGYTF. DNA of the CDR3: TGCAGTGCTAGGTACAGGGCGGATGGCTACACCTTC.

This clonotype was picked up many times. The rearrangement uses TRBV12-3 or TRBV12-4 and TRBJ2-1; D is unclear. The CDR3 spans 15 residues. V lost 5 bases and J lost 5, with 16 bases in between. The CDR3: CASSLPGPYNNEQFF. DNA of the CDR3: TGTGCCAGCAGTCTCCCGGGTCCCTACAACAATGAGCAGTTCTTC.

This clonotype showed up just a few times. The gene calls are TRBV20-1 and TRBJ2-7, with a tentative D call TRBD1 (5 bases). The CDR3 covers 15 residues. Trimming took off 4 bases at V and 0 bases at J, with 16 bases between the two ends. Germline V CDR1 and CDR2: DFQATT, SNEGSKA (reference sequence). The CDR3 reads CSATRLGRSSYEQYF. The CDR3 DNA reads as TGCAGTGCTACCCGATTGGGGCGGAGCTCCTACGAGCAGTACTTC.

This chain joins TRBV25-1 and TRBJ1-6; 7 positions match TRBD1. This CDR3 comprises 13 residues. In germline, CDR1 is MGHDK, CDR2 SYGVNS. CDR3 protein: CSGTEQLNSPLHF. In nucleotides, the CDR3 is TGTTCCGGGACAGAGCAACTTAATTCACCCCTCCACTTT.

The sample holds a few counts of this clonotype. The CDR3 DNA is TGTGCCAGCTCCGGTAGCGGGAGAGACACCGGGGAGCTGTTTTTT. Amino acids: CASSGSGRDTGELFF. The chain combines TRBV18 with TRBJ2-2, with TRBD2 matching 9 bases. Germline CDR1 reads KGHSH; CDR2 reads LQKENI. CDR3 length equals 15 residues. V lost 6 bases, J lost 3 bases, and 5 bases stayed unmatched.

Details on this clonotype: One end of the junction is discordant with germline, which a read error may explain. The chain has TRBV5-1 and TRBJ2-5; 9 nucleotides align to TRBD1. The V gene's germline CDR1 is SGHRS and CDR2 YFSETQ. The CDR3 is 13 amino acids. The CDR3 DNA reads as TGCGCCGGCAGCGGACAGGGGACGGAGACCCAGTACTTC. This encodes CAGSGQGTETQYF.

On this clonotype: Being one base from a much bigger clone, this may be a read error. In DNA form, the CDR3 reads TGCAGCGTTGGGACTAGCGGGAGTTTCGGGGAGACCCAGTACTTC. It encodes CSVGTSGSFGETQYF. The J gene is TRBJ2-5, the V gene TRBV29-1; 13 bases match TRBD2. Germline trimming cut 4 bases from V and 5 bases from J; bases unmatched to any gene: 7. This CDR3 has 15 residues. Germline V CDR1 and CDR2: SQVTM, ANQGSEA.

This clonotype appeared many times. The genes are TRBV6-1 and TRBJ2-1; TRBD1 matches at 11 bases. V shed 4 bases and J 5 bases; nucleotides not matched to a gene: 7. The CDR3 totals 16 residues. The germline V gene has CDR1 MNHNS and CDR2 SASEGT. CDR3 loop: CASSGTGGSPDNEQFF. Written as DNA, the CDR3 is TGTGCCAGCAGTGGGACAGGGGGCTCTCCCGACAATGAGCAGTTCTTC.

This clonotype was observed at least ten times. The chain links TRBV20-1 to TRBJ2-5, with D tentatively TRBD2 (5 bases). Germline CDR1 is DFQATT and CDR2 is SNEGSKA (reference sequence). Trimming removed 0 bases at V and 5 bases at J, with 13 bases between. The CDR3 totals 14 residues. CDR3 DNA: TGCAGTGCTAGAGATCGAGTCGGGATGGAGACCCAGTACTTC. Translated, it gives CSARDRVGMETQYF.

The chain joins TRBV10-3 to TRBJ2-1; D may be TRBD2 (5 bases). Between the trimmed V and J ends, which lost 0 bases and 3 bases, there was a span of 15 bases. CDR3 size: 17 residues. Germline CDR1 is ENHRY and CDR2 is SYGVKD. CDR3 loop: CAISESKVLGVYNEQFF. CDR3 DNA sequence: TGTGCCATCAGTGAGTCGAAGGTCCTCGGGGTCTACAATGAGCAGTTCTTC.

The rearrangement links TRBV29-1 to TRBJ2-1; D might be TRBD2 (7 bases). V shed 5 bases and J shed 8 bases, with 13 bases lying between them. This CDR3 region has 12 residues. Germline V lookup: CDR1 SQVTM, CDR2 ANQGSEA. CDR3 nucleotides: TGCAGCGTTAAAAAGGGGGGGGATGAGCAGTTCTTC. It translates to CSVKKGGDEQFF.